These 27 T cell receptor beta chains were sequenced from one sample in a study of blood T cells in healthy people across ages. Together with a sample-barcoded 5' primer, a J-beta primer mix was included in a second PCR lasting roughly 7 to 11 cycles. Each CDR3 protein gets one entry after TCRdb re-called the 5' RACE reads with MiXCR. The profile shows about 1.7 million distinct CDR3 sequences, over 25% of them singletons. Sequencing was done on a sample of blood. These receptors were taken from a woman in her twenties or thirties in good health.

This clonotype was counted between two and nine times. The chain uses TRBV20-1 and TRBJ2-1; either TRBD1 or TRBD2 may supply D (5 bases each). The V and J ends lost 6 bases and 9 bases respectively, with 24 bases between them. The CDR3 length is 15 residues. Germline CDR1 DFQATT, CDR2 SNEGSKA (reference sequence). CDR3 DNA sequence: TGCAGTGCGCCGACCGGGACCCACCCTAGGGGTGAGCAGTTCTTC. This encodes CSAPTGTHPRGEQFF.

This clonotype was seen at least ten times. The gene calls are TRBV27 and TRBJ2-3, with D possibly being TRBD1 or TRBD2 (5 bases each). Between the trimmed V and J ends, which lost 0 bases and 2 bases, there was a span of 15 bases. The CDR3 is made up of 17 amino acids. The germline V gene encodes CDR1 MNHEY and CDR2 SMNVEV (reference sequence). CDR3 nucleotides: TGTGCCAGCAGTTTATCGATAGGGGACGGAGACACAGATACGCAGTATTTT. Translating gives CASSLSIGDGDTDTQYF.

This sequence joins TRBV4-1 and TRBJ2-1, with D perhaps TRBD2 (6 bases). The CDR3 contains 16 residues. Germline V gene data show CDR1 as MGHRA and CDR2 as YSYEKL. The V end was cut by 4 bases, the J end by 1 base, with 14 bases between. The CDR3 sequence is CASSRDSPGSYNEQFF. The DNA of the CDR3 is TGCGCCAGCAGCCGGGACTCCCCGGGATCCTACAATGAGCAGTTCTTC.

A word on this clonotype: One base away lies a much larger clone, so this may be a sequencing read error. The chain joins TRBV4-1 to TRBJ2-1; no clear D. Germline V gene data show CDR1 as MGHRA and CDR2 as YSYEKL. The CDR3 extends over 13 amino acids. As DNA, the CDR3 is TGCGCCAACAGCCTCCGGACCTACAATGAGCAGTTCTTC. Protein: CANSLRTYNEQFF.

This clonotype has just one count. This chain links TRBV20-1 with TRBJ2-5; 11 bases fit TRBD2. Germline values: CDR1 DFQATT, CDR2 SNEGSKA (reference sequence). V lost 5 bases, J lost 11 bases, and 13 bases stayed unmatched. The CDR3 length is 14 residues. CDR3 region: CSALGLAVYNEQYF. In DNA form, the CDR3 reads TGCAGTGCTCTGGGACTAGCGGTTTACAATGAGCAGTACTTC.

This clonotype was recorded many times. The chain uses TRBV10-3 and TRBJ2-1, with 11 positions matching TRBD2. V gave up 10 bases and J gave up 13 bases; unmatched junction bases: 12. The CDR3 has 13 residues. Germline V gene data show CDR1 as ENHRY and CDR2 as SYGVKD. Written as DNA, the CDR3 is TGTGCCACCTCCGGGACTAGCGGCCCCCCTCAGTTCTTC. This sequence encodes CATSGTSGPPQFF.

The chain combines TRBV7-9 with TRBJ2-3, with D hard to call. The V and J ends lost 6 bases and 2 bases respectively, with 9 bases between them. Germline lookup yields CDR1 SEHNR and CDR2 FQNEAQ (reference sequence). The CDR3 has 13 residues. The CDR3 DNA reads as TGTGCCAGCAGGGGGTCCGACACAGATACGCAGTATTTT. Protein product: CASRGSDTDTQYF.

In this sample, this clonotype turned up many times. The chain recombines TRBV5-5 with TRBJ2-7; the D gene is possibly TRBD1 (6 bases). CDR3 length: 16 amino acids. V was shortened by 0 bases and J by 3 bases, with 16 bases between the two germline ends. Germline CDR1 reads SGHKS; CDR2 reads YYEKEE (reference sequence). CDR3 bases: TGTGCCAGCAGCTTGGGAACCGGGACACAGAGCTACGAGCAGTACTTC. Its protein product is CASSLGTGTQSYEQYF.

The rearrangement uses TRBV14 and TRBJ2-7, with D possibly being TRBD1 or TRBD2 (5 bases each). The CDR3 is 15 residues long. V lost 3 bases to trimming and J lost 3 bases, with 15 bases between them. The germline V gene has CDR1 SGHDN and CDR2 FVKESK. The CDR3 protein is CASSQGGTTVYEQYF. CDR3 nucleotides: TGTGCCAGCAGCCAGGGTGGGACCACGGTCTACGAGCAGTACTTC.

This clonotype showed up just once. This chain links TRBV29-1 with TRBJ2-3; D unresolved. The CDR3 has 11 amino acids. Germline V gene data show CDR1 as SQVTM and CDR2 as ANQGSEA. Trimming cost V 6 bases and J 5 bases, with 9 bases left between them. The CDR3 DNA follows: TGCAGCGTCGCGGACGGAGATACGCAGTATTTT. It is translated as CSVADGDTQYF.

The rearrangement joins TRBV2 to TRBJ2-1; a weak D match, TRBD1 (5 bases). The V and J ends lost 6 bases and 14 bases respectively, with 14 bases between them. CDR3 length: 11 residues. Germline values: CDR1 SNHLY, CDR2 FYNNEI. CDR3 DNA sequence: TGTGCCAGCAGAGAGACAGTTTCCAAGTTCTTC. Its translation: CASRETVSKFF.

This clonotype showed up just a few times. The chain combines TRBV20-1 with TRBJ2-1, with 8 bases fitting TRBD2. Per germline, CDR1 DFQATT and CDR2 SNEGSKA (reference sequence). The CDR3 loop spans 14 amino acids. The J segment lost 6 bases and the V segment lost 7 bases, leaving 11 bases of the junction unmatched. CDR3 sequence: CSGVGRALFNEQFF. The CDR3 DNA is TGCAGTGGAGTCGGGAGGGCCCTCTTCAATGAGCAGTTCTTC.

This clonotype was observed at least ten times. This chain connects TRBV4-3 to TRBJ2-1, with 7 bases that match TRBD2. With V trimmed by 0 bases and J by 5 bases, 10 bases remained unmatched. The CDR3 totals 17 residues. Germline CDR1 and CDR2: LGHNA and YSLEER. The chain's CDR3 is CASSQDLSSGPHNEQFF. The CDR3 DNA sequence: TGCGCCAGCAGCCAAGATCTTAGTAGCGGGCCCCACAATGAGCAGTTCTTC.

This clonotype came up a few times. The V gene is TRBV12-3 or TRBV12-4, the J gene TRBJ2-3, with D hard to call. V dropped 6 bases and J dropped 4 bases, with 14 bases sitting between them. This CDR3 region has 14 residues. The CDR3 sequence is CASSHDPEPDTQYF. The CDR3 nucleotides read TGTGCCAGCAGCCACGACCCTGAGCCAGATACGCAGTATTTT.

This clonotype appeared a single time. The junction and the germline gene differ at one end; a read error may be behind it. This chain joins TRBV7-3 and TRBJ2-6, with D possibly being TRBD1 (6 bases). CDR3 length: 17 residues. Germline CDR1 SGHTA, CDR2 FQGTGA. CDR3: CASSSRGTETGANVRTF. DNA of the CDR3: TGTGCCAGCAGCTCAAGGGGGACGGAGACTGGGGCCAACGTCCGGACTTTC.

This sequence joins TRBV6-5 and TRBJ1-1, with D hard to call. CDR1 is MNHEY, CDR2 SVGAGI, per germline. This CDR3 spans 14 amino acids. The V end was cut by 4 bases, the J end by 6 bases, with 15 bases between. The CDR3 loop is CASSSLGSRPEAFF. The CDR3 bases are TGTGCCAGCAGTTCGTTGGGGTCGCGACCTGAAGCTTTCTTT.

The rearrangement links TRBV11-2 to TRBJ2-5; D call uncertain. Matching the DNA end better, TRBJ2-7 makes the J call doubtful. Germline CDR1 is SGHAT and CDR2 is FQNNGV. This CDR3 has 12 amino acids. CDR3 region: CASSLDGHEQYF. The DNA of the CDR3 is TGTGCCAGCAGCTTAGATGGCCACGAGCAGTACTTC.

This clonotype was recorded only once. The chain employs TRBV12-3 or TRBV12-4 and TRBJ1-2; no definite D call. The CDR3 loop spans 14 amino acids. Trimming cost V 6 bases and J 0 bases, with 11 bases left between them. CDR3 loop: CASRSQGTNYGYTF. CDR3 coding DNA: TGTGCCAGCAGGTCCCAAGGAACTAACTATGGCTACACCTTC.

J is TRBJ2-4 and V is TRBV7-2, with D possibly matching TRBD2 (6 bases). The CDR3 loop spans 13 amino acids. Trimming stripped 3 bases from V and 7 bases from J, with 10 bases between. Germline V CDR1 and CDR2: SGHTA, FQGNSA. CDR3 loop: CASSLGRGNIQYF. CDR3 in DNA: TGTGCCAGCAGCTTGGGTCGGGGGAACATTCAGTACTTC.

This clonotype has just a few counts. V gene TRBV5-1 combines with J gene TRBJ2-1; 10 bases match TRBD2. This CDR3 comprises 15 residues. Per the germline V gene, CDR1 is SGHRS and CDR2 is YFSETQ. The J segment lost 10 bases and the V segment lost 5 bases, leaving 12 bases of the junction unmatched. The CDR3 is CASRRAGGSSVEQFF. CDR3 nucleotide sequence: TGCGCCAGCAGACGAGCGGGAGGGTCCTCCGTGGAGCAGTTCTTC.

This clonotype has only a few counts. This sequence joins TRBV2 and TRBJ2-5; D is undetermined. CDR3 length: 14 amino acids. CDR1 and CDR2 from the germline V gene are SNHLY and FYNNEI. Trimming took 5 bases from V and 1 from J, leaving 11 bases between them. This CDR3 reads CASSQTRGQETQYF. In nucleotides, the CDR3 is TGTGCCAGCAGTCAGACGAGAGGCCAAGAGACCCAGTACTTC.

There are a few counts of this clonotype. This chain joins TRBV28 and TRBJ1-5; D might be TRBD1 (5 bases). This CDR3 has 14 residues. Trimming removed 5 bases at V and 4 bases at J, with 12 bases between. CDR1 MDHEN and CDR2 SYDVKM come from the germline V gene. The CDR3, as DNA: TGTGCCAGCAGTCCCCGGACACCTAATCAGCCCCAGCATTTT. It specifies CASSPRTPNQPQHF.

This clonotype has at least ten counts. The chain uses TRBV20-1 and TRBJ2-7, with D hard to call. The CDR3 is 11 amino acids. From germline, CDR1 is DFQATT and CDR2 SNEGSKA (reference sequence). Trimming stripped 3 bases from V and 5 bases from J, with 8 bases between. CDR3 sequence (DNA): TGCAGTGCTAGTGATGGTAACGAGCAGTACTTC. Its translation: CSASDGNEQYF.

This clonotype was seen ten or more times. This chain links TRBV20-1 with TRBJ2-7, with D perhaps TRBD1 (5 bases). In germline, CDR1 is DFQATT, CDR2 SNEGSKA (reference sequence). V was clipped by 6 bases and J by 0 bases, with 12 bases between them. This CDR3 contains 13 residues. CDR3 amino acids: CSARTYASYEQYF. In DNA, the CDR3 is TGCAGTGCGCGGACATACGCCTCCTACGAGCAGTACTTC.

The sample holds many counts of this clonotype. The chain recombines TRBV4-1 with TRBJ1-5; D is ambiguous. Per germline, CDR1 MGHRA and CDR2 YSYEKL. This CDR3 spans 18 amino acids. V gave up 0 bases and J gave up 3 bases, with 18 bases separating them. The CDR3 is CASSQDLFLGSSNQPQHF. In nucleotides, the CDR3 is TGCGCCAGCAGCCAAGATCTATTTCTGGGCAGCTCCAATCAGCCCCAGCATTTT.

This clonotype has a handful of counts. The V call is TRBV7-2, the J call TRBJ1-1; D call uncertain. This CDR3 is 15 amino acids long. Per the germline V gene, CDR1 is SGHTA and CDR2 is FQGNSA. V lost 5 bases, J lost 4 bases, and 17 bases lay in between. CDR3 DNA sequence: TGTGCCAGCAGCCCCGACTCCACCCGTATCACTGAAGCTTTCTTT. The encoded protein is CASSPDSTRITEAFF.

For this clonotype: Germline and junction disagree at one end, which may indicate a read error. This chain connects TRBV28 to TRBJ2-2, with D perhaps matching TRBD1 or TRBD2 (5 bases each). The CDR3 extends over 16 amino acids. Germline lookup yields CDR1 MDHEN and CDR2 SYDVKM. The CDR3 is CASSTSGYSSPGERFF. As DNA, the CDR3 is TGTGCCAGCAGTACTTCAGGGTACTCTTCTCCCGGGGAGCGGTTTTTT. Full variable domain (outside the CDR3, taken from reference TRBV28 and TRBJ2-2): DVKVTQSSRYLVKRTGEKVFLECVQDMDHENMFWYRQDPGLGLRLIYFSYDVKMKEKGDIPEGYSVSREKKERFSLILESASTNQTSMYLCASSTSGYSSPGERFFGEGSRLTVL.